The T cell receptor (beta chain) under discussion was sequenced for a study of metastatic and nonmetastatic thyroid tumors. Across the study: Thyroid patients, malignant and benign, had repertoires compared across blood and tumor or nodule tissue.

The germline CDR1 and CDR2 sequences are KGHSH and LQKENI. Trimming took off 3 bases at V and 1 base at J, with 7 bases between the two ends. The CDR3 is 13 amino acids. Thyroid surgery was preceded by no treatment in any patient. A remark on this clone: Its target is not known.

Broader study findings: Malignant thyroid tumors reportedly exceeded benign nodules significantly in TCR beta diversity, with the difference appearing in blood and tumor.

Authors' processing steps: Clinicopathological groups of papillary thyroid cancer showed CDR3 differences that were used to build a distant-metastasis classifier. Through MiXCR, TCRdb re-clonotyped the PCR reads. Here the V and J calls rest on TCRdb's processing, not on the authors' analysis. The sample holds fewer than 11,000 clones, roughly 30% seen once. The chain recombines TRBV18 with TRBJ2-7; D remains unclear. The receptor's source is a female donor with papillary thyroid cancer or a benign thyroid nodule (not recorded which). Some clones in this sample may be carry-over from other donors' samples. Sequenced sample: tumor tissue. CDR3 in amino acids: CASSPAGSYEQYF. The CDR3 DNA reads TGTGCCAGCTCACCTGCAGGTTCCTACGAGCAGTACTTC.